The 8 T cell receptor beta chains below were found in one sample sequenced in a study of cytomegalovirus exposure and HLA in healthy donors. PCR involved 60 Vbeta and 13 Jbeta primers. Sequencing used immunoSEQ multiplex PCR; TCRdb keeps in-frame clones, though not all of them. The sample lists approximately 220,000 clones, 60% to 85% occurring once. Material for sequencing was PBMCs. The receptors come from a man aged 40-55 years in good health and CMV-seronegative.

The CDR3 here is CASSGQGGTEAFF. Here the CDR3 DNA reads TGTGCCAGCAGTGGACAGGGAGGGACTGAAGCTTTCTTT. The rearrangement links TRBV27 to TRBJ1-1; 8 positions match TRBD1. CDR1 is MNHEY, CDR2 SMNVEV, per germline (reference sequence). V trimming: 5 bases; J trimming: 5 bases; junction bases outside the gene matches: 4. The CDR3 has 13 residues.

The genes are TRBV7-3 and TRBJ2-2; D is possibly TRBD1 (5 bases). Germline V gives CDR1 SGHTA, CDR2 FQGTGA. V lost 0 bases, J lost 0 bases, and 14 bases lay in between. This CDR3 is 18 amino acids long. The CDR3 is CASSLTRDRQTNTGELFF. CDR3 nucleotides: TGTGCCAGCAGCTTAACCAGAGACCGACAGACGAACACCGGGGAGCTGTTTTTT.

V gene TRBV2 combines with J gene TRBJ2-7; 10 nucleotides match TRBD2. The V and J ends lost 8 bases and 2 bases, in that order; junction bases with no gene match: 6. The CDR3 is 14 amino acids. Per the germline V gene, CDR1 is SNHLY and CDR2 is FYNNEI. The CDR3 DNA sequence: TGTGCCAGCGGACTAGCGGAGCTACCCTACGAGCAGTACTTC. Encoded protein: CASGLAELPYEQYF.

The chain links TRBV10-3 to TRBJ1-4, with D unclear. Per the germline V gene, CDR1 is ENHRY and CDR2 is SYGVKD. V was clipped by 0 bases and J by 10 bases, with 9 bases between them. CDR3 length equals 13 residues. CDR3 bases: TGTGCCATCAGTGAGTCGGCGGGCGGAAAACTGTTTTTT. Translation gives CAISESAGGKLFF.

The chain's CDR3 is CASSGRGYEQYF. CDR3 sequence (DNA): TGCGCCAGCAGCGGACGGGGCTACGAGCAGTACTTC. V usage is TRBV10-2 and J usage is TRBJ2-7, with D maybe TRBD2 (5 bases). In germline, CDR1 is WSHSY, CDR2 SAAADI. V lost 6 bases and J lost 3, with 9 bases in between. The CDR3 runs 12 residues.

The gene calls are TRBV11-2 and TRBJ2-1; 13 nucleotides align to TRBD2. The CDR3 runs 18 residues. Germline-derived CDR1 and CDR2 are SGHAT and FQNNGV. After removal of 6 bases from V and 0 bases from J, the junction contained 8 bases not matched to a gene. Written as DNA, the CDR3 is TGTGCCAGCAGATCCGGGACTAGCGGGATTACCTCCTACAATGAGCAGTTCTTC. This sequence encodes CASRSGTSGITSYNEQFF. Variable domain in full (rest from reference TRBV11-2 and TRBJ2-1): EAGVAQSPRYKIIEKRQSVAFWCNPISGHATLYWYQQILGQGPKLLIQFQNNGVVDDSQLPKDRFSAERLKGVDSTLKIQPAKLEDSAVYLCASRSGTSGITSYNEQFFGPGTRLTVL.

The chain links TRBV5-1 to TRBJ2-2, with TRBD2 matching over 13 bases. CDR3 length: 18 residues. Germline CDR1 and CDR2: SGHRS and YFSETQ. V lost 2 bases to trimming and J lost 1 base; unmatched junction nucleotides: 5. The CDR3 nucleotides read TGCGCCAGCAGCTTCCGGACTAGCGGGGGCCAGAACACCGGGGAGCTGTTTTTT. This codes for CASSFRTSGGQNTGELFF.

The chain has TRBV5-1 and TRBJ1-1; D not resolved. Germline V gene data show CDR1 as SGHRS and CDR2 as YFSETQ. CDR3 size: 13 residues. V was clipped by 5 bases and J by 6 bases, with 14 bases between them. This chain's CDR3 is CASRRSGTPEAFF. Here the CDR3 DNA reads TGCGCCAGCAGGAGAAGCGGAACCCCTGAAGCTTTCTTT.